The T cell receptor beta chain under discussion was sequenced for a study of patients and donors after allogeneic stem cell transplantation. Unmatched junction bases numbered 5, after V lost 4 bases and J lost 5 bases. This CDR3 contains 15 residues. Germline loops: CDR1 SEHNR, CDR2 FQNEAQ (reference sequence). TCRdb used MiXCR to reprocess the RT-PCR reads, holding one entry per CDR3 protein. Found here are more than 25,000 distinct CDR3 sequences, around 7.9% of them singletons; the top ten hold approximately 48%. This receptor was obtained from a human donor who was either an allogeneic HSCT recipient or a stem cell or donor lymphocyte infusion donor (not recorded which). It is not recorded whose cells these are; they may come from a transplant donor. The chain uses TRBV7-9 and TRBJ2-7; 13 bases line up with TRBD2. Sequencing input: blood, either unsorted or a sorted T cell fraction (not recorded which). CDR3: CASSSTSGRIHEQYF. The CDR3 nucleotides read TGTGCCAGCAGCTCGACTAGCGGGAGGATCCACGAGCAGTACTTC.